The 19 T cell receptor beta chains in this list originate from one sample, sequenced in a study of T cell changes during pregnancy in multiple sclerosis. This table comes from immunoSEQ multiplex PCR, and its TCRdb copy is limited to in-frame clones, with some not included. The sample records over 70,000 clones, around 93% being singletons. The input for sequencing was peripheral blood, taken in the third trimester of pregnancy. Receptor source: a female donor with multiple sclerosis, enrolled in a pregnancy study.

The rearrangement links TRBV9 to TRBJ1-3; D may be TRBD1 (6 bases). V was shortened by 0 bases and J by 0 bases, with 7 bases between the two germline ends. The CDR3 totals 15 residues. Germline V lookup: CDR1 SGDLS, CDR2 YYNGEE. Here the CDR3 DNA reads TGTGCCAGCAGCGTAGAGGGGGACTCTGGAAACACCATATATTTT. Translating gives CASSVEGDSGNTIYF.

The J gene is TRBJ1-2, the V gene TRBV28; D is unresolved. Trimming took off 2 bases at V and 0 bases at J, with 13 bases between the two ends. Germline V CDR1 and CDR2: MDHEN, SYDVKM. CDR3 length equals 16 residues. Written as DNA, the CDR3 is TGTGCCAGCAGTTTAGGCCTAGGAGGGACTAACTATGGCTACACCTTC. Its translation is CASSLGLGGTNYGYTF.

The gene calls are TRBV6-5 and TRBJ1-1; possible D gene TRBD1, 6 bases. This CDR3 spans 14 amino acids. V lost 4 bases and J lost 0, with 9 bases in between. The germline CDR1 and CDR2 sequences are MNHEY and SVGAGI. The CDR3 spells CASSSYRVNTEAFF. CDR3 DNA sequence: TGTGCCAGCAGTTCGTACAGGGTGAACACTGAAGCTTTCTTT.

The chain uses TRBV5-8 and TRBJ2-7; D is unresolved. This CDR3 has 13 residues. Germline lookup yields CDR1 SGHTS and CDR2 YDEGEE. V was clipped by 4 bases and J by 0 bases, with 8 bases between them. CDR3 in amino acids: CASSDSTSYEQYF. CDR3 coding DNA: TGTGCCAGCAGCGACTCGACCTCCTACGAGCAGTACTTC.

V usage is TRBV7-9 and J usage is TRBJ1-2; tentative D call: TRBD1 (6 bases). The CDR3 has 15 residues. Germline CDR1 and CDR2: SEHNR and FQNEAQ (reference sequence). Trimming cost V 5 bases and J 5 bases, with 18 bases left between them. CDR3 in amino acids: CASSPRTATGYGYTF. CDR3 coding DNA: TGTGCCAGCAGCCCCCGGACAGCCACAGGGTATGGCTACACCTTC.

The gene calls are TRBV2 and TRBJ2-1; 9 nucleotides match TRBD2. Germline CDR1 is SNHLY and CDR2 is FYNNEI. CDR3 size: 16 residues. V shed 6 bases, J shed 0 bases, and the junction held 6 bases outside the gene matches. CDR3 sequence: CASRGTSWSSYNEQFF. DNA of the CDR3: TGTGCCAGCAGAGGGACTAGCTGGAGCTCCTACAATGAGCAGTTCTTC. Using reference TRBV2 and TRBJ2-1 for the parts outside the CDR3, the full variable domain is EPEVTQTPSHQVTQMGQEVILRCVPISNHLYFYWYRQILGQKVEFLVSFYNNEISEKSEIFDDQFSVERPDGSNFTLKIRSTKLEDSAMYFCASRGTSWSSYNEQFFGPGTRLTVL.

The rearrangement joins TRBV4-2 to TRBJ1-6, with a tentative D call TRBD1 (5 bases). Between the trimmed V and J ends, which lost 5 bases and 4 bases, there was a span of 18 bases. Germline CDR1 is LGHNA and CDR2 is YNFKEQ. There are 17 residues in the CDR3. The CDR3 here is CASSENTGTAYNSPLHF. CDR3 coding DNA: TGTGCCAGCAGCGAGAACACCGGGACTGCATATAATTCACCCCTCCACTTT.

J is TRBJ1-4 and V is TRBV7-9, with D uncertain. Germline V gene lookup returns CDR1 SEHNR and CDR2 FQNEAQ (reference sequence). V was cut by 1 base and J by 7 bases, with 7 bases left in between. This CDR3 spans 13 amino acids. The CDR3 nucleotides are TGTGCCAGCAGCTTAGTGACGGGTGAAAAACTGTTTTTT. Its translation: CASSLVTGEKLFF.

This clone was recorded once. The chain employs TRBV4-2 and TRBJ2-1, with D perhaps TRBD2 (6 bases). CDR1 and CDR2 from the germline V gene are LGHNA and YNFKEQ. This CDR3 has 17 residues. V was clipped by 1 base and J by 5 bases, with 18 bases between them. This CDR3 reads CASSQGAGYWVHNEQFF. The CDR3 DNA sequence: TGTGCCAGCAGCCAAGGGGCGGGGTATTGGGTTCACAATGAGCAGTTCTTC.

V usage is TRBV28 and J usage is TRBJ1-2; 12 bases line up with TRBD1. J lost 7 bases, V lost 8 bases, and 5 bases had no gene match. Germline CDR1 and CDR2: MDHEN and SYDVKM. The CDR3 extends over 13 amino acids. The CDR3 protein is CASVPGQGAGYTF. The CDR3 DNA reads TGTGCCAGCGTGCCGGGACAGGGGGCTGGCTACACCTTC.

This chain connects TRBV28 to TRBJ2-3; TRBD1 might be the D (6 bases). CDR1 MDHEN and CDR2 SYDVKM come from the germline V gene. V lost 3 bases to trimming and J lost 2 bases, with 12 bases between them. The CDR3 has 15 amino acids. In DNA form, the CDR3 reads TGTGCCAGCAGTTTTTCCAGGGGATTCACAGATACGCAGTATTTT. Protein: CASSFSRGFTDTQYF.

The rearrangement joins TRBV14 to TRBJ2-1, with 9 bases matching TRBD1. The CDR3 is made up of 15 amino acids. J lost 9 bases, V lost 3 bases, and 9 bases had no gene match. CDR1 is SGHDN, CDR2 FVKESK, per germline. The CDR3 loop reads CASSQSHGTGIEQFF. DNA of the CDR3: TGTGCCAGCAGCCAGTCTCACGGGACAGGGATTGAGCAGTTCTTC.

The chain is built from TRBV9 and TRBJ1-2, with D unclear. The ends were cut back, 4 bases at V and 5 bases at J, with 15 bases in the middle. In germline, CDR1 is SGDLS, CDR2 YYNGEE. The CDR3 has 14 residues. The CDR3 sequence: CASSSWEGSYGYTF. CDR3 sequence (DNA): TGTGCCAGCAGCTCCTGGGAGGGATCATATGGCTACACCTTC.

The CDR3: CASSRMGESSYNEQFF. CDR3 sequence (DNA): TGCGCCAGCAGCCGGATGGGCGAGAGCTCCTACAATGAGCAGTTCTTC. The V and J genes are TRBV5-1 and TRBJ2-1; D not certain. Trimming cost V 4 bases and J 0 bases, with 14 bases left between them. This CDR3 has 16 residues. Germline loops: CDR1 SGHRS, CDR2 YFSETQ.

V usage is TRBV28 and J usage is TRBJ1-5; no clear D gene. In germline, CDR1 is MDHEN, CDR2 SYDVKM. The length of the CDR3 is 13 residues. The V end was cut by 7 bases, the J end by 3 bases, with 10 bases between. The CDR3 coding sequence is TGTGCCAGCACCTCGGGATACAATCAGCCCCAGCATTTT. Amino acid sequence: CASTSGYNQPQHF.

This chain uses TRBV5-4 with TRBJ2-1, with D perhaps TRBD2 (5 bases). Trimming pared 0 bases from V and 1 base from J, leaving 5 bases between. CDR3 length: 14 amino acids. The germline V gene has CDR1 SGHNT and CDR2 YYREEE (reference sequence). The CDR3 loop is CASSLGTSYNEQFF. CDR3 DNA sequence: TGTGCCAGCAGCTTGGGGACTTCCTACAATGAGCAGTTCTTC.

The chain joins TRBV6-6 to TRBJ2-7; possible D gene TRBD2, 5 bases. This CDR3 region has 14 residues. Germline assignment: CDR1 MNHNY and CDR2 SVGAGI (reference sequence). Trimming took 0 bases from V and 5 from J, leaving 11 bases between them. The CDR3 region is CASSYSIRGHEQYF. CDR3 DNA sequence: TGTGCCAGCAGTTACTCGATAAGAGGGCACGAGCAGTACTTC.

V usage is TRBV5-4 and J usage is TRBJ2-3, with 7 bases identical to TRBD2. The CDR3 contains 15 residues. The V segment lost 5 bases and the J segment 5 bases; nucleotides outside the gene matches: 11. CDR1 is SGHNT, CDR2 YYREEE, per germline (reference sequence). The CDR3 region has the DNA TGTGCCAGCAGTGTAGGGGAGGGCCTGATAGATACGCAGTATTTT. Its protein product is CASSVGEGLIDTQYF.

This sequence joins TRBV5-1 and TRBJ2-1; TRBD2 agrees at 8 bases. The CDR3 runs 17 residues. Germline V gives CDR1 SGHRS, CDR2 YFSETQ. Losses at the gene ends were 3 bases for V and 0 bases for J; bases not matched to a gene: 8. The chain's CDR3 is CASSWSGSRDSYNEQFF. The DNA of the CDR3 is TGCGCCAGCAGCTGGAGCGGGAGCAGAGACTCCTACAATGAGCAGTTCTTC.